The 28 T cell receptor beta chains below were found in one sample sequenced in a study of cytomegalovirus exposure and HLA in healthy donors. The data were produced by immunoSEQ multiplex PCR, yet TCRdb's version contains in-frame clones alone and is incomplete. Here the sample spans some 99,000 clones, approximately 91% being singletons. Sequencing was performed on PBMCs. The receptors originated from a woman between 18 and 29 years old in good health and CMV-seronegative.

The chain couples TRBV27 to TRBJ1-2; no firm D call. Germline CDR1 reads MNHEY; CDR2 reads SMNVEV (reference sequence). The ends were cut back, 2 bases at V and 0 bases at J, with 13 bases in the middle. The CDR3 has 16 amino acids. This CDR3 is CASSLTAAQTNYGYTF. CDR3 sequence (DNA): TGTGCCAGCAGTTTAACAGCCGCACAGACTAACTATGGCTACACCTTC.

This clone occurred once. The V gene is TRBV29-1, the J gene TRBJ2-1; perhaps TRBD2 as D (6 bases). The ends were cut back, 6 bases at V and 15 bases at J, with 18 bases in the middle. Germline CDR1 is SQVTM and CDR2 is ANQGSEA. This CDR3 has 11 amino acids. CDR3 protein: CSVTEGTRLFF. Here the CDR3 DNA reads TGCAGCGTAACCGAGGGGACTCGGCTGTTCTTC.

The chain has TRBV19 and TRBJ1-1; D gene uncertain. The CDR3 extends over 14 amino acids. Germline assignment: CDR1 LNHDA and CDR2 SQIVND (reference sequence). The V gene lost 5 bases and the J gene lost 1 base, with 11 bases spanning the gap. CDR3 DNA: TGTGCCAGTAGTTTTACGGGTCCGAACACTGAAGCTTTCTTT. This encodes CASSFTGPNTEAFF.

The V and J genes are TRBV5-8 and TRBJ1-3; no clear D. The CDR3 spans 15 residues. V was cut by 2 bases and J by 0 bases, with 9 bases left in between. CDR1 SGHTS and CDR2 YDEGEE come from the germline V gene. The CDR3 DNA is TGTGCCAGCAGCTTTACAGTCCACTCTGGAAACACCATATATTTT. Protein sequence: CASSFTVHSGNTIYF.

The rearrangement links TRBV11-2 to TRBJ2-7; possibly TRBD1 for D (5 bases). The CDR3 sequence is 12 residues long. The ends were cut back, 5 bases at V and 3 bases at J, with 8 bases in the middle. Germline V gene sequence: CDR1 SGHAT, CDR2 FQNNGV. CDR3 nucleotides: TGTGCCAGCAGCCGACAGATCTACGAGCAGTACTTC. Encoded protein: CASSRQIYEQYF.

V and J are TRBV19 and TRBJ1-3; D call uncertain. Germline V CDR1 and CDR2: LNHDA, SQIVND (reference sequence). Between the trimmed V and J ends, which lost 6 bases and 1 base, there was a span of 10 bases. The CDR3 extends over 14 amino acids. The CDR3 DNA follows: TGTGCCAGTAGGGCCGGGTCTTCTGGAAACACCATATATTTT. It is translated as CASRAGSSGNTIYF.

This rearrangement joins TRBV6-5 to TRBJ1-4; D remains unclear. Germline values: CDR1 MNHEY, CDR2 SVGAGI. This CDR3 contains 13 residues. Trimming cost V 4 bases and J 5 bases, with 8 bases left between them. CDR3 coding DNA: TGTGCCAGCAGTTTCGGCAGGAATGAAAAACTGTTTTTT. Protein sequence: CASSFGRNEKLFF.

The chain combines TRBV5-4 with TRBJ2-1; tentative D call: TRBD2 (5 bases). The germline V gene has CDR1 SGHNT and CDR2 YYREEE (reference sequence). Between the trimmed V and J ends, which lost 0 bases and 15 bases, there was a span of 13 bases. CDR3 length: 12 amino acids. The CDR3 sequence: CASSLDSRAAFF. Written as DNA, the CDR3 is TGTGCCAGCAGCTTGGATTCGCGGGCGGCGTTCTTC.

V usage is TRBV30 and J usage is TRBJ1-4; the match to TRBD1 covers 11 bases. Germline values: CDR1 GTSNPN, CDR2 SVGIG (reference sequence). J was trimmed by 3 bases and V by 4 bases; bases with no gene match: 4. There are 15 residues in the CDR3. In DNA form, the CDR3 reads TGTGCCTGGACGGGACAGGGGGAACCTAATGAAAAACTGTTTTTT. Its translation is CAWTGQGEPNEKLFF. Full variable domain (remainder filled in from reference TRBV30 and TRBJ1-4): SQTIHQWPATLVQPVGSPLSLECTVEGTSNPNLYWYRQAAGRGLQLLFYSVGIGQISSEVPQNLSASRPQDRQFILSSKKLLLSDSGFYLCAWTGQGEPNEKLFFGSGTQLSVL.

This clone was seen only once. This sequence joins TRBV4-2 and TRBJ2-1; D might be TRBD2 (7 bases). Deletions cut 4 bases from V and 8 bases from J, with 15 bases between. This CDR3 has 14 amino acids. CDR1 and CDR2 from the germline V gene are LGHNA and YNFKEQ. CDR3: CASSLGGAEDEQFF. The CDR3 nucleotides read TGTGCCAGCAGCCTAGGGGGGGCAGAGGATGAGCAGTTCTTC.

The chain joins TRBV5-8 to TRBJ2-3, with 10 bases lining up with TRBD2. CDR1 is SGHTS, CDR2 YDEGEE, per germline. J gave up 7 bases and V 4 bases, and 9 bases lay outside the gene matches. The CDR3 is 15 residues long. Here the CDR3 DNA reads TGTGCCAGCAGCACCCTGGGACTAGCGCGGAATACGCAGTATTTT. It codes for CASSTLGLARNTQYF. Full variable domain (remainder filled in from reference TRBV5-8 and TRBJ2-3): EAGVTQSPTHLIKTRGQQATLRCSPISGHTSVYWYQQALGLGLQFLLWYDEGEERNRGNFPPRFSGRQFPNYSSELNVNALELEDSALYLCASSTLGLARNTQYFGPGTRLTVL.

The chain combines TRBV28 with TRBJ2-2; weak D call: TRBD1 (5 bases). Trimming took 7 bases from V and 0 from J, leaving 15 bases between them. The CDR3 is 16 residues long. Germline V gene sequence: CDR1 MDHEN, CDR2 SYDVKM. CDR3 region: CASNARTPANTGELFF. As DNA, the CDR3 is TGTGCCAGCAACGCCAGGACACCAGCGAACACCGGGGAGCTGTTTTTT.

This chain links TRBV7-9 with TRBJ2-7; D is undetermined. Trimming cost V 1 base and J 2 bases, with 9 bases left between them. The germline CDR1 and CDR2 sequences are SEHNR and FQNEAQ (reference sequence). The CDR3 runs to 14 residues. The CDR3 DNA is TGTGCCAGCAGCTTAGTGTCGGTCCCCTACGAGCAGTACTTC. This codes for CASSLVSVPYEQYF. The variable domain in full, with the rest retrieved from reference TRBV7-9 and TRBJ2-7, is DTGVSQNPRHKITKRGQNVTFRCDPISEHNRLYWYRQTLGQGPEFLTYFQNEAQLEKSRLLSDRFSAERPKGSFSTLEIQRTEQGDSAMYLCASSLVSVPYEQYFGPGTRLTVT.

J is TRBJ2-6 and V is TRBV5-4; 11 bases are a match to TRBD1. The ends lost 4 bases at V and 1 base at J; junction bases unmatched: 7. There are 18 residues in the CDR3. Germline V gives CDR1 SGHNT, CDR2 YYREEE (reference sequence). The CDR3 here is CASSPGQGARSGANVLTF. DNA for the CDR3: TGTGCCAGCAGCCCAGGACAGGGGGCTAGATCTGGGGCCAACGTCCTGACTTTC. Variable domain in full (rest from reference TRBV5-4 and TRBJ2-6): ETGVTQSPTHLIKTRGQQVTLRCSSQSGHNTVSWYQQALGQGPQFIFQYYREEENGRGNFPPRFSGLQFPNYSSELNVNALELDDSALYLCASSPGQGARSGANVLTFGAGSRLTVL.

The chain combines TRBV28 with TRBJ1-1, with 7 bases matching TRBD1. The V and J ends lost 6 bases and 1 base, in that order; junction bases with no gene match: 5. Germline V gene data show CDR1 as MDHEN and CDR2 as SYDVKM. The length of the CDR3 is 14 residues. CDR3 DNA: TGTGCCAGCAGGTTGACAGGGCCGAACACTGAAGCTTTCTTT. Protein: CASRLTGPNTEAFF.

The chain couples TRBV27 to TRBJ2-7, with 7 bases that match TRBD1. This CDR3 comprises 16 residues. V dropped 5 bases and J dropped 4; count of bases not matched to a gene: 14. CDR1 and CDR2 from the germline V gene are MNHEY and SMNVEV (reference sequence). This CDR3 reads CASSRGWGQTQYEQYF. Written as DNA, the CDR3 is TGTGCCAGCAGTAGGGGCTGGGGACAGACCCAGTACGAGCAGTACTTC.

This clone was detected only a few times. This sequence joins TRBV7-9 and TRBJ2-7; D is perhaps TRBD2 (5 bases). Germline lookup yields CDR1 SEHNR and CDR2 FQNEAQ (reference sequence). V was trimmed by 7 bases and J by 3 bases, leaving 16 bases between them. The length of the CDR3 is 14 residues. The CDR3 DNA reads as TGTGCCAGCACCCCGCCGGGGTTTATCTACGAGCAGTACTTC. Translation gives CASTPPGFIYEQYF.

The CDR3 region is CASSLRTGAQETQYF. Here the CDR3 DNA reads TGTGCCAGCAGCTTAAGGACAGGGGCTCAAGAGACCCAGTACTTC. The rearrangement links TRBV7-2 to TRBJ2-5; 9 nucleotides match TRBD1. Germline CDR1 is SGHTA and CDR2 is FQGNSA. This CDR3 spans 15 amino acids. Trimming cost V 2 bases and J 2 bases; bases outside gene matches: 3. Using reference TRBV7-2 and TRBJ2-5 for the parts outside the CDR3, the full variable domain is GAGVSQSPSNKVTEKGKDVELRCDPISGHTALYWYRQSLGQGLEFLIYFQGNSAPDKSGLPSDRFSAERTGGSVSTLTIQRTQQEDSAVYLCASSLRTGAQETQYFGPGTRLLVL.

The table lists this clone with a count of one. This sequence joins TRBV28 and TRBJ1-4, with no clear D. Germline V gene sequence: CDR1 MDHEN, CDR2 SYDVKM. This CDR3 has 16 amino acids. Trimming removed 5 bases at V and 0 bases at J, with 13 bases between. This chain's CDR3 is CASSAGGLTTNEKLFF. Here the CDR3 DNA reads TGTGCCAGCAGTGCGGGTGGCTTAACAACTAATGAAAAACTGTTTTTT.

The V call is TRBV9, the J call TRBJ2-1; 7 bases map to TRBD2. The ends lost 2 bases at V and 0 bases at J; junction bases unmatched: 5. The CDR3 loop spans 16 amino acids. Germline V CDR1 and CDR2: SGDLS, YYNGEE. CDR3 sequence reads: CASSVFAGDSYNEQFF. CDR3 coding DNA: TGTGCCAGCAGCGTCTTCGCGGGAGACTCCTACAATGAGCAGTTCTTC.

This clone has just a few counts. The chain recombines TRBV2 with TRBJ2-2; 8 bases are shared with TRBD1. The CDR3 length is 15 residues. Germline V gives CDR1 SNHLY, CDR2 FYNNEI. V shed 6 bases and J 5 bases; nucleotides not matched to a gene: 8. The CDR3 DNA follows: TGTGCCAGCAGCCGGGACAGGCCGGGGACCGGGGAGCTGTTTTTT. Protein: CASSRDRPGTGELFF.

The CDR3 loop reads CASSEPHTTYEQYF. In DNA, the CDR3 is TGTGCCAGCAGTGAGCCCCATACAACCTACGAGCAGTACTTC. The rearrangement uses TRBV2 and TRBJ2-7; D remains unclear. From germline, CDR1 is SNHLY and CDR2 FYNNEI. The CDR3 contains 14 residues. Trimming removed 3 bases from V and 2 bases from J, with 11 bases in between.

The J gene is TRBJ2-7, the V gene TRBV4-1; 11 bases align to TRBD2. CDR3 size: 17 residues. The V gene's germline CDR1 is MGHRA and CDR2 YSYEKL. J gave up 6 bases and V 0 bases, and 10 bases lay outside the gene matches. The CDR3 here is CASSQDHLAGGKVEQYF. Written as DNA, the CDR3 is TGCGCCAGCAGCCAAGATCATCTAGCGGGGGGTAAGGTCGAGCAGTACTTC.

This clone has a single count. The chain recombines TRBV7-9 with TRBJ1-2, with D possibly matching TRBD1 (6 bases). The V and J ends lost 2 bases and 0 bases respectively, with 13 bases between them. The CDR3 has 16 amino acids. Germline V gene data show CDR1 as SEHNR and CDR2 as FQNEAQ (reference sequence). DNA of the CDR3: TGTGCCAGCAGCTTATTGGGACAAGAAGCTAACTATGGCTACACCTTC. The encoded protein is CASSLLGQEANYGYTF.

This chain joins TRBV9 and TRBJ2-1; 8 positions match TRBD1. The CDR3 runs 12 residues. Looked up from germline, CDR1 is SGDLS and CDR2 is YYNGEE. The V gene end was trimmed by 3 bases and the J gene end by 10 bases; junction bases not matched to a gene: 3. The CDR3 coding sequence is TGTGCCAGCAGCGAAGCAGGGGGCGAGCAGTTCTTC. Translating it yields CASSEAGGEQFF.

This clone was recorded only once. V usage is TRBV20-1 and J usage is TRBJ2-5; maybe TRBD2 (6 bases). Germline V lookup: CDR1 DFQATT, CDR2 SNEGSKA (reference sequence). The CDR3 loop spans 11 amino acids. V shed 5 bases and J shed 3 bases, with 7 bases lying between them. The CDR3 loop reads CSAGGKETQYF. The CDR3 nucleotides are TGCAGTGCTGGGGGGAAAGAGACCCAGTACTTC.

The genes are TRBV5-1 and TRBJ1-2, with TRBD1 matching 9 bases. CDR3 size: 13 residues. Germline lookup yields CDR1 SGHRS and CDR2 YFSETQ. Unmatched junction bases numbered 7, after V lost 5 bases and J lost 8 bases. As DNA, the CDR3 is TGCGCCAGCAGACAGGACAGGGGTACCGGCTACACCTTC. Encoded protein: CASRQDRGTGYTF.

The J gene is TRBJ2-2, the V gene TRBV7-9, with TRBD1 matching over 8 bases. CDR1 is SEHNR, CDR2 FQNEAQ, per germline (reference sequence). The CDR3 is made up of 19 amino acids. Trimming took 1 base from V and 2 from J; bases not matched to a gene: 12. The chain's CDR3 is CASSLGHRGIPLNTGELFF. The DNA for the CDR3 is TGTGCCAGCAGCTTAGGACACAGGGGGATTCCTCTAAACACCGGGGAGCTGTTTTTT.